The source of this TCR beta chain is a study of metastatic and nonmetastatic thyroid tumors. Study-level background: Thyroid patients, malignant and benign, had repertoires compared across blood and tumor or nodule tissue.

Not a single patient had been given any form of treatment at any point before undergoing thyroid surgery. Study-level findings and limits: It was reported that TCR beta diversity was significantly higher in malignant thyroid tumors than benign nodules, in blood and tumor.

This clone was observed at least ten times. The antigen is not known. This sample also contains other DNA sequences that code for the same CDR3. Per the original data handling: Across clinicopathological groups, CDR3 differences served as the basis for building a distant-metastasis classifier for papillary thyroid cancer. TCRdb ran MiXCR on the PCR reads. TCRdb, not the original authors, processed these V and J calls. The sample lists about 21,000 clones; approximately 15% were seen once. The CDR3 is 14 amino acids. Germline-derived CDR1 and CDR2 are LNHNV and YYDKDF (reference sequence). V lost 0 bases to trimming and J lost 0 bases, with 5 bases between them.

Input material: tumor tissue. This receptor was obtained from a female donor with papillary thyroid cancer or a benign thyroid nodule (not recorded which). Some clones in this sample may be carry-over from other donors' samples. The genes are TRBV15 and TRBJ1-1; D unclear. CDR3 DNA: TGTGCCACCAGCAGAGATCAGATGAACACTGAAGCTTTCTTT. It specifies CATSRDQMNTEAFF.